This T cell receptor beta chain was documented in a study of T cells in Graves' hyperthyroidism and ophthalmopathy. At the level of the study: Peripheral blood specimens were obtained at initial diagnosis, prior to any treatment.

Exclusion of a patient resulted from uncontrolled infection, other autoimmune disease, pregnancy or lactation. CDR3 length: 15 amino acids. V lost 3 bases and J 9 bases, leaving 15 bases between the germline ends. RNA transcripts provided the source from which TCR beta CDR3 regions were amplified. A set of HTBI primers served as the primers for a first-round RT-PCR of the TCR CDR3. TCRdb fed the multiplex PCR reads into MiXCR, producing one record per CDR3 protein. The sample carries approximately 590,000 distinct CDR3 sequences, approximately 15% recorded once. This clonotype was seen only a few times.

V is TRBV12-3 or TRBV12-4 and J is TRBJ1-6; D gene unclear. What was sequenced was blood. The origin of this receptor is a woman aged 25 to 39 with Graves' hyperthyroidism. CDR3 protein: CASSLGLGTGSPLHF. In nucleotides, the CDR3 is TGTGCCAGCAGTTTGGGCCTCGGAACGGGTTCACCCCTCCACTTT.